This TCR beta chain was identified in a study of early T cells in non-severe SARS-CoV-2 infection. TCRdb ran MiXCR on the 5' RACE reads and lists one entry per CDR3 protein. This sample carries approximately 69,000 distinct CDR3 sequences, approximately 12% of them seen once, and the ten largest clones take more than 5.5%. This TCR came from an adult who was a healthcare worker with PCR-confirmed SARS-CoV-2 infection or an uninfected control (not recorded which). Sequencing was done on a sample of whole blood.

The CDR3 spells CASSPAGTGNTIYF. Here the CDR3 DNA reads TGTGCCAGCAGCCCCGCCGGCACTGGAAACACCATATATTTT. The chain joins TRBV11-2 to TRBJ1-3; D uncertain. Trimming cost V 5 bases and J 2 bases, with 10 bases left between them. Germline lookup yields CDR1 SGHAT and CDR2 FQNNGV. This CDR3 spans 14 amino acids.